One sample yielded the 24 T cell receptor beta chains listed below, sequenced in a study of cytomegalovirus exposure and HLA in healthy donors. This PCR relied on a set of 60 Vbeta primers and 13 Jbeta primers. Profiling relied on immunoSEQ multiplex PCR, and the TCRdb table lists in-frame clones only, not all of them. The sample lists 150,000 or so clones; around 75% were seen once. The sequenced sample consisted of PBMCs. The receptors come from a woman younger than 35 in good health and CMV-seronegative.

The rearrangement joins TRBV5-1 to TRBJ1-1; D possibly corresponds to TRBD1 (6 bases). The ends were cut back, 0 bases at V and 5 bases at J, with 11 bases in the middle. Germline V gives CDR1 SGHRS, CDR2 YFSETQ. The CDR3 is 14 amino acids. The CDR3 sequence: CASSLGRGSTEAFF. The CDR3 DNA follows: TGCGCCAGCAGCTTGGGCAGGGGTTCGACTGAAGCTTTCTTT.

The chain employs TRBV11-2 and TRBJ1-4; maybe TRBD1 (5 bases). Trimming shortened V by 4 bases and J by 4 bases, and 10 bases separated the two germline ends. The CDR3 covers 14 residues. The germline V gene has CDR1 SGHAT and CDR2 FQNNGV. The CDR3 loop reads CASSSRQINEKLFF. In nucleotides, the CDR3 is TGTGCCAGCAGCTCCCGACAGATTAATGAAAAACTGTTTTTT. Full variable domain (rest looked up from reference TRBV11-2 and TRBJ1-4): EAGVAQSPRYKIIEKRQSVAFWCNPISGHATLYWYQQILGQGPKLLIQFQNNGVVDDSQLPKDRFSAERLKGVDSTLKIQPAKLEDSAVYLCASSSRQINEKLFFGSGTQLSVL.

The chain joins TRBV5-4 to TRBJ1-6; D is perhaps TRBD1 (6 bases). The CDR3 has 13 amino acids. CDR1 and CDR2 from the germline V gene are SGHNT and YYREEE (reference sequence). With 5 bases removed from V and 7 bases from J, the gap between germline ends came to 10 bases. The CDR3 is CASRRQANSPLHF. CDR3 sequence (DNA): TGTGCCAGCAGAAGACAGGCGAATTCACCCCTCCACTTT. The full variable domain, its missing parts supplied by reference TRBV5-4 and TRBJ1-6, is ETGVTQSPTHLIKTRGQQVTLRCSSQSGHNTVSWYQQALGQGPQFIFQYYREEENGRGNFPPRFSGLQFPNYSSELNVNALELDDSALYLCASRRQANSPLHFGNGTRLTVT.

The genes are TRBV4-3 and TRBJ1-2; tentatively, D is TRBD1 (5 bases). The germline V gene encodes CDR1 LGHNA and CDR2 YSLEER. The V gene lost 3 bases and the J gene lost 4 bases, with 18 bases spanning the gap. This CDR3 is built from 16 residues. CDR3 amino acids: CASSQLTGPLPYGYTF. The DNA of the CDR3 is TGCGCCAGCAGCCAGCTAACAGGACCGCTTCCCTATGGCTACACCTTC.

The V call is TRBV19, the J call TRBJ1-1, with 7 bases aligning to TRBD1. Germline values: CDR1 LNHDA, CDR2 SQIVND (reference sequence). Trimming took 4 bases from V and 2 from J; bases not matched to a gene: 7. The CDR3 is made up of 15 amino acids. The CDR3 region is CASSSNRGQNTEAFF. DNA for the CDR3: TGTGCCAGTAGTAGCAACAGGGGCCAAAACACTGAAGCTTTCTTT.

This clone was observed a handful of times. The chain couples TRBV15 to TRBJ2-5; tentative D call: TRBD2 (6 bases). There are 17 residues in the CDR3. Germline loops: CDR1 LNHNV, CDR2 YYDKDF (reference sequence). Deletions cut 0 bases from V and 5 bases from J, with 19 bases between. The CDR3 region is CATSRDEAGRWGETQYF. The CDR3 DNA follows: TGTGCCACCAGCAGAGATGAGGCAGGGAGGTGGGGTGAGACCCAGTACTTC. Full variable domain (outside the CDR3, taken from reference TRBV15 and TRBJ2-5): DAMVIQNPRYQVTQFGKPVTLSCSQTLNHNVMYWYQQKSSQAPKLLFHYYDKDFNNEADTPDNFQSRRPNTSFCFLDIRSPGLGDTAMYLCATSRDEAGRWGETQYFGPGTRLLVL.

The chain combines TRBV15 with TRBJ2-3, with 10 bases identical to TRBD2. The germline V gene encodes CDR1 LNHNV and CDR2 YYDKDF (reference sequence). V gave up 3 bases and J gave up 2 bases; unmatched junction bases: 11. The CDR3 extends over 18 amino acids. The CDR3 DNA follows: TGTGCCACCAGCAGGGGCCTCCAACTAGCGGGACTCACAGATACGCAGTATTTT. Translation: CATSRGLQLAGLTDTQYF.

This chain links TRBV28 with TRBJ1-3; 7 nucleotides agree with TRBD1. After removal of 6 bases from V and 0 bases from J, the junction contained 11 bases not matched to a gene. The germline CDR1 and CDR2 sequences are MDHEN and SYDVKM. The length of the CDR3 is 17 residues. This CDR3 is CASRSPGTAFSGNTIYF. Written as DNA, the CDR3 is TGTGCCAGCAGGTCCCCCGGGACAGCGTTCTCTGGAAACACCATATATTTT.

The J gene is TRBJ1-2, the V gene TRBV5-6, with D perhaps TRBD1 (6 bases). In germline, CDR1 is SGHDT, CDR2 YYEEEE. The ends were cut back, 2 bases at V and 11 bases at J, with 13 bases in the middle. This CDR3 is built from 12 residues. The CDR3 region is CASSFGQGTYTF. CDR3 sequence (DNA): TGTGCCAGCAGCTTCGGGCAGGGGACGTACACCTTC.

V usage is TRBV7-2 and J usage is TRBJ2-7; D is possibly TRBD2 (6 bases). This CDR3 region has 14 residues. Germline CDR1 reads SGHTA; CDR2 reads FQGNSA. V shed 5 bases and J shed 6 bases, with 17 bases lying between them. The CDR3 DNA reads TGTGCCAGCAGCCGGGACGGGGGTCCCCTCGAGCAGTACTTC. Its translation is CASSRDGGPLEQYF.

The chain links TRBV4-3 to TRBJ1-1, with 8 bases lining up with TRBD1. Germline V gives CDR1 LGHNA, CDR2 YSLEER. Trimming cost V 3 bases and J 7 bases; bases outside gene matches: 4. The CDR3 sequence is 13 residues long. CDR3 loop: CASSQLQGDEAFF. CDR3 DNA sequence: TGCGCCAGCAGCCAGTTACAGGGGGATGAAGCTTTCTTT.

This clone has a handful of counts. The V and J genes are TRBV6-5 and TRBJ2-7, with 8 bases aligning to TRBD2. The CDR3 is made up of 14 amino acids. V lost 7 bases, J lost 1 base, and 6 bases stayed unmatched. Per germline, CDR1 MNHEY and CDR2 SVGAGI. The CDR3: CASTVSGGSYEQYF. In DNA, the CDR3 is TGTGCCAGCACCGTAAGCGGGGGATCCTACGAGCAGTACTTC.

This clone was seen a few times. The V gene is TRBV5-6, the J gene TRBJ2-7; tentatively, D is TRBD1 (6 bases). Germline V gene data show CDR1 as SGHDT and CDR2 as YYEEEE. V lost 4 bases and J lost 3, with 8 bases in between. This CDR3 spans 12 amino acids. CDR3 region: CASSRTVYEQYF. The CDR3 DNA follows: TGTGCCAGCAGCAGGACAGTCTACGAGCAGTACTTC.

The V and J genes are TRBV9 and TRBJ2-1; the match to TRBD2 covers 7 bases. The CDR3 is made up of 16 amino acids. Germline V gene data show CDR1 as SGDLS and CDR2 as YYNGEE. V trimming: 3 bases; J trimming: 7 bases; junction bases outside the gene matches: 13. The CDR3: CASSAPGGTTYNEQFF. The CDR3 DNA reads as TGTGCCAGCAGCGCTCCCGGAGGGACTACTTATAATGAGCAGTTCTTC. Drawing the rest from reference TRBV9 and TRBJ2-1, the complete variable domain is DSGVTQTPKHLITATGQRVTLRCSPRSGDLSVYWYQQSLDQGLQFLIQYYNGEERAKGNILERFSAQQFPDLHSELNLSSLELGDSALYFCASSAPGGTTYNEQFFGPGTRLTVL.

This clone has just a few counts. The V call is TRBV27, the J call TRBJ2-2, with 15 positions matching TRBD2. V lost 4 bases, J lost 6 bases, and 12 bases stayed unmatched. In germline, CDR1 is MNHEY, CDR2 SMNVEV (reference sequence). This CDR3 is built from 19 residues. The CDR3 region is CASSSMGLAGGPPPGELFF. The DNA of the CDR3 is TGTGCCAGCAGTTCAATGGGACTAGCGGGAGGTCCCCCACCCGGGGAGCTGTTTTTT.

This chain joins TRBV28 and TRBJ1-5, with a possible D match to TRBD1 (6 bases). In germline, CDR1 is MDHEN, CDR2 SYDVKM. The CDR3 is 14 amino acids. Deletions cut 8 bases from V and 2 bases from J, with 13 bases between. In DNA, the CDR3 is TGTGCCAGCGAGGGGGGGGTAGGCAATCAGCCCCAGCATTTT. Its protein is CASEGGVGNQPQHF.

The J gene is TRBJ1-5, the V gene TRBV7-8, with no clear D. CDR3 length: 13 amino acids. In germline, CDR1 is SGHVS, CDR2 FQNEAQ. V lost 1 base, J lost 6 bases, and 7 bases lay in between. The CDR3: CASSLEEGQPQHF. The DNA of the CDR3 is TGTGCCAGCAGCTTAGAGGAGGGTCAGCCCCAGCATTTT.

V usage is TRBV5-4 and J usage is TRBJ2-3, with D possibly TRBD2 on 6 matching bases. CDR3 length: 15 amino acids. Germline CDR1 reads SGHNT; CDR2 reads YYREEE (reference sequence). Trimming shortened V by 0 bases and J by 2 bases, and 10 bases separated the two germline ends. The CDR3 loop reads CASSLGGANTDTQYF. The CDR3 region has the DNA TGTGCCAGCAGCTTGGGCGGGGCGAACACAGATACGCAGTATTTT.

The gene calls are TRBV28 and TRBJ2-7; D gene ambiguous. Germline V gene sequence: CDR1 MDHEN, CDR2 SYDVKM. CDR3 length: 17 residues. V lost 8 bases to trimming and J lost 0 bases, with 23 bases between them. CDR3 in DNA: TGTGCCAGCGCTCCGGTTCGGTCAGGCAGACACTCCTACGAGCAGTACTTC. It specifies CASAPVRSGRHSYEQYF. The entire variable domain, with the rest obtained from reference TRBV28 and TRBJ2-7, is as follows: DVKVTQSSRYLVKRTGEKVFLECVQDMDHENMFWYRQDPGLGLRLIYFSYDVKMKEKGDIPEGYSVSREKKERFSLILESASTNQTSMYLCASAPVRSGRHSYEQYFGPGTRLTVT.

The V gene is TRBV2, the J gene TRBJ2-7, with a weak D call TRBD1 (6 bases). The CDR3 sequence is 11 residues long. V was clipped by 6 bases and J by 6 bases, with 9 bases between them. Germline CDR1 SNHLY, CDR2 FYNNEI. CDR3 sequence (DNA): TGTGCCAGCAGGGAACAGGGCGAGCAGTACTTC. Translation: CASREQGEQYF.

In nucleotides, the CDR3 is TGCGCCAGTCAGTTGGGCCTCTCCTATAATTCACCCCTCCACTTT. It specifies CASQLGLSYNSPLHF. The chain combines TRBV5-1 with TRBJ1-6; no reliable D call. The germline V gene encodes CDR1 SGHRS and CDR2 YFSETQ. V lost 8 bases, J lost 0 bases, and 12 bases lay in between. The CDR3 covers 15 residues.

This sequence joins TRBV25-1 and TRBJ2-5, with 12 bases lining up with TRBD2. The CDR3 length is 13 residues. Germline V gives CDR1 MGHDK, CDR2 SYGVNS. V gave up 8 bases and J gave up 7 bases; unmatched junction bases: 5. Here the CDR3 DNA reads TGTGCCAGCTCGACTAGCGGGGGTGCGACCCAGTACTTC. Translating it yields CASSTSGGATQYF.

This clone was observed a handful of times. The rearrangement uses TRBV6-5 and TRBJ2-3; 16 bases are a match to TRBD2. Germline values: CDR1 MNHEY, CDR2 SVGAGI. The CDR3 length is 16 residues. Germline trimming cut 0 bases from V and 8 bases from J; bases unmatched to any gene: 2. CDR3: CASSYSGTSGRGTQYF. The DNA for the CDR3 is TGTGCCAGCAGTTACTCCGGGACTAGCGGGAGGGGTACGCAGTATTTT.

The V call is TRBV30, the J call TRBJ1-4, with D unresolved. Germline CDR1 and CDR2: GTSNPN and SVGIG (reference sequence). V lost 2 bases and J 7 bases, leaving 14 bases between the germline ends. The CDR3 length is 14 residues. DNA for the CDR3: TGTGCCTGGAGTAGGACTACGCTTGGTGAAAAACTGTTTTTT. Protein: CAWSRTTLGEKLFF.